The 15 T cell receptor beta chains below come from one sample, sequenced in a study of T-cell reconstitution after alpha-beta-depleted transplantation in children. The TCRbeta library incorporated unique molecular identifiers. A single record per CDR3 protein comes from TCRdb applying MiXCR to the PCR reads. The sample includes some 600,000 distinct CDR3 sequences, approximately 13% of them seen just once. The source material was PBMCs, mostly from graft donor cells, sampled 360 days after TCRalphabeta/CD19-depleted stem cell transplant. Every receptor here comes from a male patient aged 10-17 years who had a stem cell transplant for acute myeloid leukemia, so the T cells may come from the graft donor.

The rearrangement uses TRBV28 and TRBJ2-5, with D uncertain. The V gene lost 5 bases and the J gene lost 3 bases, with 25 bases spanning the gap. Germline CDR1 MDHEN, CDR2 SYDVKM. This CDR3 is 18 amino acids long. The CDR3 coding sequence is TGTGCCAGCAGTCCGATCCCCCATCGGTCTCTTTGGGAAGAGACCCAGTACTTC. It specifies CASSPIPHRSLWEETQYF.

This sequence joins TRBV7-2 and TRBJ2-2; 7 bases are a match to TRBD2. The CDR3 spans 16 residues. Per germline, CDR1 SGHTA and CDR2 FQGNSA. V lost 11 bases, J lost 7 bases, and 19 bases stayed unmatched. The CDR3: CAAGDSLSLRIGELFF. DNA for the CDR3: TGTGCCGCGGGGGACTCCCTTTCCTTGCGCATCGGGGAGCTGTTTTTT.

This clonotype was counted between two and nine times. The CDR3 protein is CASSVELAGFGPKGQFF. CDR3 nucleotides: TGTGCCAGCAGCGTAGAACTAGCGGGATTCGGGCCGAAGGGGCAGTTCTTC. V and J are TRBV9 and TRBJ2-1; 10 bases map to TRBD2. Trimming cost V 0 bases and J 12 bases; bases outside gene matches: 15. Germline V CDR1 and CDR2: SGDLS, YYNGEE. This CDR3 has 17 amino acids.

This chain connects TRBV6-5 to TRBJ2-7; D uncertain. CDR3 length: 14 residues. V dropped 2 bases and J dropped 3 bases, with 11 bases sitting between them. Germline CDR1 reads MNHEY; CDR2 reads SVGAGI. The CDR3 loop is CASSYGGGVYEQYF. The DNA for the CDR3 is TGTGCCAGCAGTTACGGCGGCGGAGTCTACGAGCAGTACTTC.

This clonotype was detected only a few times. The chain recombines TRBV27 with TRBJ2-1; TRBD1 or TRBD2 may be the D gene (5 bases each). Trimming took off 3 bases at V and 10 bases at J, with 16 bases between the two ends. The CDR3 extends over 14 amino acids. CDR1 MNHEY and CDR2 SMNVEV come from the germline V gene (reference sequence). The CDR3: CASSFGAAVHEQFF. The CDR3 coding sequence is TGTGCCAGCAGTTTCGGGGCAGCCGTACACGAGCAGTTCTTC.

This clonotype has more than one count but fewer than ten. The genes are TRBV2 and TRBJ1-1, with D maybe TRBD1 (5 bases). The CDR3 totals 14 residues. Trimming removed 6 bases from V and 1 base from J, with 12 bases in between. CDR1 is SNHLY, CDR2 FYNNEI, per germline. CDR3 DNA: TGTGCCAGCAGATTGGACAAGACGAACACTGAAGCTTTCTTT. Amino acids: CASRLDKTNTEAFF.

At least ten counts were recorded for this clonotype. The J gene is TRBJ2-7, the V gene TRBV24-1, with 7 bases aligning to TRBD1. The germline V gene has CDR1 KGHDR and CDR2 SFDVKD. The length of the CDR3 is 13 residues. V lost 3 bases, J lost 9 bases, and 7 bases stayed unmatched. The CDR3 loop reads CATSDDREKGQYF. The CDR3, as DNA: TGTGCCACCAGTGATGACAGGGAAAAAGGGCAGTACTTC.

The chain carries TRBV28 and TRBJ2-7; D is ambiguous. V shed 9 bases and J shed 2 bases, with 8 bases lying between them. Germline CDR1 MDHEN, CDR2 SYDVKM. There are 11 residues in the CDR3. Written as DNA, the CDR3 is TGTGCCAGTGAGACTGCCTACGAGCAGTACTTC. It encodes CASETAYEQYF.

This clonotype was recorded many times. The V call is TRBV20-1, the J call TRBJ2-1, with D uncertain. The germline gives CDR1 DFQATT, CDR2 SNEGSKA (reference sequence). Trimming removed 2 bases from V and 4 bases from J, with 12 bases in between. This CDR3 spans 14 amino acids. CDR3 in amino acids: CSARRLSNYNEQFF. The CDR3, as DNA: TGCAGTGCTAGACGGCTCTCCAATTACAATGAGCAGTTCTTC.

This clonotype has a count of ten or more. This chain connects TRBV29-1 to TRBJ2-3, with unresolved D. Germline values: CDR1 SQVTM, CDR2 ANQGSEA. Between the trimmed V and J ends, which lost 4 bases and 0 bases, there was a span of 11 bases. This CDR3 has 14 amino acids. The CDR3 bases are TGCAGCGTTGGTTTCACCTCTAGCACAGATACGCAGTATTTT. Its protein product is CSVGFTSSTDTQYF.

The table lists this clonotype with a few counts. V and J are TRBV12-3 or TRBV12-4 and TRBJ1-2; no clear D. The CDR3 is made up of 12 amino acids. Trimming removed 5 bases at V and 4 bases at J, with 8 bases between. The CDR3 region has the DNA TGTGCCAGCAGTGCGGGGTTCTATGGCTACACCTTC. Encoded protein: CASSAGFYGYTF.

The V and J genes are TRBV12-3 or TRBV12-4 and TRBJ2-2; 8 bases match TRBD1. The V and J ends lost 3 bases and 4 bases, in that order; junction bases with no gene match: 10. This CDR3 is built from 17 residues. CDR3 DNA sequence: TGTGCCAGCAGTTTTGATAGGTGGACAGGGCTCACCGGGGAGCTGTTTTTT. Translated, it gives CASSFDRWTGLTGELFF.

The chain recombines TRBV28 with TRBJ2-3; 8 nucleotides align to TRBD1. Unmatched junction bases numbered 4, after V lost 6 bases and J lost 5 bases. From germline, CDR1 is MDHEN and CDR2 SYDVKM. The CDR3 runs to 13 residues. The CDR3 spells CASRAGGEDTQYF. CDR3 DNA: TGTGCCAGCAGGGCAGGGGGCGAAGATACGCAGTATTTT. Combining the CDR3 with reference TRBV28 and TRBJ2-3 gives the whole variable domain DVKVTQSSRYLVKRTGEKVFLECVQDMDHENMFWYRQDPGLGLRLIYFSYDVKMKEKGDIPEGYSVSREKKERFSLILESASTNQTSMYLCASRAGGEDTQYFGPGTRLTVL.

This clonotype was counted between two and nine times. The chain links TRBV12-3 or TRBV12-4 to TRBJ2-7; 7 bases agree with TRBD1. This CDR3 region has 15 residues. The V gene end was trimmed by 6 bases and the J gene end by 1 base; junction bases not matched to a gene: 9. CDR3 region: CASSTWDSGSYEQYF. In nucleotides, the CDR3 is TGTGCCAGCAGCACCTGGGACAGCGGATCCTACGAGCAGTACTTC.

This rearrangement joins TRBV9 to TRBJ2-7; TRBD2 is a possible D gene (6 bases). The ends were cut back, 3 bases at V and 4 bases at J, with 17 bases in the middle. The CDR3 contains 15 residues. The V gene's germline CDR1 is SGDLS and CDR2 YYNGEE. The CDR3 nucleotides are TGTGCCAGCAGCGCATTCGGAGGGCCGGAGTACGAGCAGTACTTC. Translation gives CASSAFGGPEYEQYF.